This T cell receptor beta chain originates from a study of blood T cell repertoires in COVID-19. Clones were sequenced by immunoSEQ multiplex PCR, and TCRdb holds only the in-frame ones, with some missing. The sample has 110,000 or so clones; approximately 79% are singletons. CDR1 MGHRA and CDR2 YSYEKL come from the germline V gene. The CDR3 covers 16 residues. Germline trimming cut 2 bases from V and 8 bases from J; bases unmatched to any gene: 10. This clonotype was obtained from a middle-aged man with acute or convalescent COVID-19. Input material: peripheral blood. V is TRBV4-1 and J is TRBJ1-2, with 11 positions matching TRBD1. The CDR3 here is CASSQLPGQGVRGYTF. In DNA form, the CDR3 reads TGCGCCAGCAGCCAACTCCCGGGACAGGGGGTACGAGGCTACACCTTC.